Shown below are 5 T cell receptor beta chains from a single sample sequenced in a study of T-cell memory formation after mild COVID-19. TCRdb analysed the 5' RACE reads with MiXCR anew, one entry per CDR3 protein. The profile covers hundreds of thousands of distinct CDR3 sequences, with 8.2% appearing a single time and 22% taken by the ten largest. Sequenced input: PBMCs or a T cell subset sorted from them (not recorded which). The receptors here all came from a young man who had mild COVID-19 (a few samples of this study predate the infection). Cell type and time point are not known.

This clonotype turned up a few times. This rearrangement joins TRBV6-6 to TRBJ2-7; the D is unclear. The CDR3 has 12 residues. Germline CDR1 MNHNY, CDR2 SVGAGI (reference sequence). The V gene lost 6 bases and the J gene lost 4 bases, with 10 bases spanning the gap. The CDR3 DNA follows: TGTGCCAGCAGCCCTCAGTCTTACGAGCAGTACGTC. It specifies CASSPQSYEQYV.

This clonotype has more than one count but fewer than ten. The chain has TRBV7-6 and TRBJ1-4; unclear D gene. The V gene's germline CDR1 is SGHVS and CDR2 FNYEAQ. Trimming shortened V by 2 bases and J by 3 bases, and 13 bases separated the two germline ends. The CDR3 has 16 residues. As DNA, the CDR3 is TGTGCCAGCAGCTTACCTCCATCCGTATCTAATGAAAAACTGTTTTTT. Protein product: CASSLPPSVSNEKLFF.

This clonotype was seen once. The chain is built from TRBV30 and TRBJ1-4; unclear D gene. Trimming removed 1 base from V and 11 bases from J, with 29 bases in between. The CDR3 sequence is 18 residues long. Germline V gene lookup returns CDR1 GTSNPN and CDR2 SVGIG (reference sequence). DNA for the CDR3: TGTGCCTGGAGTGGCCTCCCATCCGGACGGGGTGTTCACGAGAAACTGTTTTTT. Translation gives CAWSGLPSGRGVHEKLFF.

This clonotype came up a few times. The V and J genes are TRBV5-1 and TRBJ2-5, with 8 bases that match TRBD2. Trimming took 2 bases from V and 0 from J; bases not matched to a gene: 3. Germline V gene lookup returns CDR1 SGHRS and CDR2 YFSETQ. The CDR3 runs 15 residues. CDR3 region: CASSLRGGNQETQYF. DNA of the CDR3: TGCGCCAGCAGCTTACGCGGGGGGAACCAAGAGACCCAGTACTTC. Variable domain in full (rest from reference TRBV5-1 and TRBJ2-5): KAGVTQTPRYLIKTRGQQVTLSCSPISGHRSVSWYQQTPGQGLQFLFEYFSETQRNKGNFPGRFSGRQFSNSRSEMNVSTLELGDSALYLCASSLRGGNQETQYFGPGTRLLVL.

This clonotype occurred a few times. The rearrangement links TRBV6-2 or TRBV6-3 to TRBJ2-7; 9 bases line up with TRBD1. Per the germline V gene, CDR1 is MNHEY and CDR2 is SVGEGT. This CDR3 region has 14 residues. Trimming at V came to 2 bases and at J to 4 bases, leaving 3 bases not matched to a gene. The CDR3 region has the DNA TGTGCCAGCAGTTACCGGACAGGGGTATACGAGCAGTACTTC. Translated, it gives CASSYRTGVYEQYF.